One T cell receptor beta chain is described in this entry. Authors' methods: The assay estimated nucleated cells by amplifying reference gene primers. TCRdb's copy holds only in-frame clones and misses some; the assay was immunoSEQ multiplex PCR. The V and J calls and clone size were taken over from that table, and D and trimming were inferred from the DNA. Of 90,000 to 120,000 clones in the sample, 91% were seen once. This record comes from a study of blood T cell repertoires in COVID-19. Study summary: From the United States, Italy and Spain came samples of acute and convalescent COVID-19. T cells, B-cell-depleted T cells, or PBMCs provided the cDNA or gDNA that served as material.

The germline V gene encodes CDR1 SGHRS and CDR2 YFSETQ. The CDR3 sequence is 13 residues long. V was trimmed by 4 bases and J by 7 bases, leaving 11 bases between them. The rearrangement links TRBV5-1 to TRBJ2-2; D unresolved. The source of this sequence is a man aged 60-69 years with acute or convalescent COVID-19. The sequenced sample was peripheral blood. The CDR3 nucleotides read TGCGCCAGCAGCGGCCGTAGCTTCGGGGAGCTGTTTTTT. It encodes CASSGRSFGELFF.